The rows below give T cell receptor beta chains drawn from one sample of a study of control samples from healthy donors and cancer patients. Sequencing was performed with immunoSEQ multiplex PCR; in TCRdb, only in-frame clones are kept and a portion is missing. The sample holds 100,000 to 150,000 clones; less than 90% are singletons and the top ten take roughly 1.9%. Source material: blood. The receptor source for this set is a man between 18 and 35 years old in good health. Each CDR3 is given with its conserved first and last residue. Each record gives: clone size, J gene, V gene, D gene, CDR3 DNA, CDR3 protein. The D gene is left open where the match is weak. Size values are once, few and many counts, or a class for expanded clones, and some rows have none.

size: NA
J: TRBJ2-1
V: TRBV4-1
D: NA
DNA: TGCGCCAGCAGCCTAATGGCGGGGAGCTCCTACAATGAGCAGTTCTTC
CDR3: CASSLMAGSSYNEQFF

size: NA
J: TRBJ2-7
V: TRBV27
D: TRBD2
DNA: TGTGCCAGCAGTTTAATACAGGCTAGCGGGATTCGCGAGCAGTACTTC
CDR3: CASSLIQASGIREQYF

size: once
J: TRBJ2-7
V: TRBV6-5
D: NA
DNA: TGTGCCAGCAGTTATCGCCAGGGGCGAGGGGGGGAGCAGTACTTC
CDR3: CASSYRQGRGGEQYF

size: NA
J: TRBJ1-1
V: TRBV6-5
D: NA
DNA: TGTGCCAGCAGTTCCAAGACAGTAAACACTGAAGCTTTCTTT
CDR3: CASSSKTVNTEAFF

size: NA
J: TRBJ1-5
V: TRBV5-1
D: TRBD1
DNA: TGCGCCAGCAGCTTGGGGGGACAGCCCAATCAGCCCCAGCATTTT
CDR3: CASSLGGQPNQPQHF

size: NA
J: TRBJ2-3
V: TRBV30
D: NA
DNA: TGTGCCTGGAGTGGCGGGAGCACAGATACGCAGTATTTT
CDR3: CAWSGGSTDTQYF

size: few
J: TRBJ1-1
V: TRBV30
D: TRBD1
DNA: TGTGCCTGGAGTGTCGGGAAAGGGGGCATGAACACTGAAGCTTTCTTT
CDR3: CAWSVGKGGMNTEAFF

size: NA
J: TRBJ1-2
V: TRBV19
D: NA
DNA: TGTGCCAGTAGTATAGTAGGGGGGGCGCGCGGCTACACCTTC
CDR3: CASSIVGGARGYTF

size: NA
J: TRBJ1-2
V: TRBV18
D: NA
DNA: TGTGCCAGCTCACCTGACAGTAACTATGGCTACACCTTC
CDR3: CASSPDSNYGYTF

size: NA
J: TRBJ1-3
V: TRBV9
D: NA
DNA: TGTGCCAGCAGCGGAGTTGGAAACACCATATATTTT
CDR3: CASSGVGNTIYF

size: NA
J: TRBJ1-3
V: TRBV7-2
D: NA
DNA: TGTGCCAGCACCCGGGACGGACGTGGAAACACCATATATTTT
CDR3: CASTRDGRGNTIYF

size: NA
J: TRBJ2-1
V: TRBV6-6
D: NA
DNA: TGTGCCAGCAGCCGACCGGGACTCCCTAGGTTCTCCTACAATGAGCAGTTCTTC
CDR3: CASSRPGLPRFSYNEQFF

size: NA
J: TRBJ2-2
V: TRBV9
D: NA
DNA: TGTGCCAGCAGCCATTTGTGGGGCACCGGGGAGCTGTTTTTT
CDR3: CASSHLWGTGELFF

size: NA
J: TRBJ2-5
V: TRBV5-1
D: NA
DNA: TGCGCCAGCAGCTTGGGGGGCCAAGAGACCCAGTACTTC
CDR3: CASSLGGQETQYF

size: NA
J: TRBJ2-7
V: TRBV6-5
D: NA
DNA: TGTGCCAGCACCTACCTCGGGACCGGACCCTACGAGCAGTACTTC
CDR3: CASTYLGTGPYEQYF

size: once
J: TRBJ2-1
V: TRBV2
D: TRBD1
DNA: TGTGCCAGCAGTGAGTACAGGGGGCTGGATGAGCAGTTCTTC
CDR3: CASSEYRGLDEQFF

size: NA
J: TRBJ2-3
V: TRBV11-2
D: NA
DNA: TGTGCCAGCACCGTAGTAGACACAGATACGCAGTATTTT
CDR3: CASTVVDTDTQYF

size: NA
J: TRBJ1-1
V: TRBV16
D: NA
DNA: TGTGCCAGCAGCGACCTGTCCCCCGAGGAAGCTTTCTTT
CDR3: CASSDLSPEEAFF

size: NA
J: TRBJ1-5
V: TRBV7-2
D: NA
DNA: TGTGCCAGCAGCTACACAGGGTCTAATCAGCCCCAGCATTTT
CDR3: CASSYTGSNQPQHF

size: NA
J: TRBJ2-3
V: TRBV19
D: NA
DNA: TGTGCCAGTAGTATAGCGGGCCCTGGCACAGATACGCAGTATTTT
CDR3: CASSIAGPGTDTQYF

size: NA
J: TRBJ2-3
V: TRBV6-1
D: NA
DNA: TGTGCCAGCAGTGAACCGGCAGGGGACGTCGGGACAGATACGCAGTATTTT
CDR3: CASSEPAGDVGTDTQYF

size: NA
J: TRBJ1-2
V: TRBV28
D: NA
DNA: TGTGCCAGCAGTTACCCTGGACAGAACTATGGCTACACCTTC
CDR3: CASSYPGQNYGYTF

size: NA
J: TRBJ1-6
V: TRBV27
D: TRBD1
DNA: TGTGCCAGCAGTTTAAGGACAGGGAATTCACCCCTCCACTTT
CDR3: CASSLRTGNSPLHF

size: NA
J: TRBJ1-1
V: TRBV3-1/TRBV3-2
D: NA
DNA: TGTGCCAGCAGCCAACGGGCCTTTGAAGCTTTCTTT
CDR3: CASSQRAFEAFF

size: NA
J: TRBJ2-5
V: TRBV28
D: TRBD2
DNA: TGTGCCAGCAGCCGGGGGGTCGGGATCCAAGAGACCCAGTACTTC
CDR3: CASSRGVGIQETQYF

size: NA
J: TRBJ2-5
V: TRBV7-9
D: TRBD1
DNA: TGTGCCAGCAGCCTCAGGGGGGAGACCCAGTACTTC
CDR3: CASSLRGETQYF

size: NA
J: TRBJ2-7
V: TRBV2
D: TRBD2
DNA: TGTGCCAGCAGTGAAAGCGGGAGGCCAACTTACGAGCAGTACTTC
CDR3: CASSESGRPTYEQYF